A single sample gave rise to the 22 T cell receptor beta chains below, sequenced in a study of T cell repertoires in cytomegalovirus infection. One entry per CDR3 protein results from TCRdb running MiXCR on the reads. The table lists nearly 650,000 distinct CDR3 sequences, 20% to 30% of them singletons. Sequencing was carried out using CD8+ T cells from PBMCs. These receptors all come from a human donor in good health (CMV status not recorded). Some clones in this sample may be carry-over from other donors' samples.

This clonotype has a handful of counts. The J gene is TRBJ1-4, the V gene TRBV29-1, with 8 nucleotides matching TRBD1. CDR3 length: 13 residues. V shed 7 bases and J 6 bases; nucleotides not matched to a gene: 7. The germline V gene has CDR1 SQVTM and CDR2 ANQGSEA. The CDR3 spells CSGRTGGDEKLFF. The CDR3, as DNA: TGCAGCGGGAGAACAGGGGGGGATGAAAAACTGTTTTTT.

The V and J genes are TRBV5-6 and TRBJ2-2; TRBD1 matches at 8 bases. Germline lookup yields CDR1 SGHDT and CDR2 YYEEEE. With V trimmed by 0 bases and J by 7 bases, 5 bases remained unmatched. The length of the CDR3 is 15 residues. This CDR3 reads CASSLGRGPIGELFF. The CDR3 DNA follows: TGTGCCAGCAGCTTGGGCAGGGGGCCTATCGGGGAGCTGTTTTTT.

The chain uses TRBV28 and TRBJ2-3; possibly TRBD1 or TRBD2 for D (6 bases each). Germline V gene data show CDR1 as MDHEN and CDR2 as SYDVKM. Trimming took 3 bases from V and 2 from J, leaving 15 bases between them. There are 16 residues in the CDR3. The CDR3 is CASSLGGAGPTDTQYF. The CDR3 nucleotides are TGTGCCAGCAGTTTGGGGGGCGCAGGCCCCACAGATACGCAGTATTTT.

This clonotype was counted ten times or more. J is TRBJ1-1 and V is TRBV7-6; D ambiguous. Germline CDR1 SGHVS, CDR2 FNYEAQ. This CDR3 is built from 15 residues. V shed 2 bases and J shed 6 bases, with 16 bases lying between them. This CDR3 reads CASSLRWEIFAEAFF. CDR3 nucleotides: TGTGCCAGCAGCTTACGGTGGGAAATCTTCGCTGAAGCTTTCTTT.

At least ten counts were recorded for this clonotype. The chain uses TRBV11-2 and TRBJ2-7; 8 bases fit TRBD1. The CDR3 totals 11 residues. Trimming at V came to 7 bases and at J to 6 bases, leaving 2 bases not matched to a gene. From germline, CDR1 is SGHAT and CDR2 FQNNGV. CDR3 bases: TGTGCCAGCACAGGGGGCGGCGAGCAGTACGTC. It specifies CASTGGGEQYV.

This chain connects TRBV5-6 to TRBJ2-7, with D maybe TRBD1 (7 bases). The CDR3 has 12 residues. CDR1 SGHDT and CDR2 YYEEEE come from the germline V gene. Trimming removed 4 bases at V and 6 bases at J, with 11 bases between. The CDR3 reads CASSGGTAEQYF. The CDR3 DNA sequence: TGTGCCAGCAGCGGGGGGACAGCCGAGCAGTACTTC.

This clonotype appeared many times. The chain has TRBV6-5 and TRBJ2-3, with no clear D. The CDR3 has 13 residues. V lost 8 bases, J lost 0 bases, and 9 bases lay in between. Germline CDR1 reads MNHEY; CDR2 reads SVGAGI. CDR3 bases: TGTGCCAGCGGATTGGACAGCACAGATACGCAGTATTTT. It translates to CASGLDSTDTQYF.

This clonotype was seen only a few times. The rearrangement links TRBV29-1 to TRBJ2-7; possibly TRBD1 for D (5 bases). Germline assignment: CDR1 SQVTM and CDR2 ANQGSEA. Trimming took off 5 bases at V and 3 bases at J, with 8 bases between the two ends. The CDR3 length is 11 residues. The CDR3 loop is CSVSQGYEQYV. The CDR3 coding sequence is TGCAGCGTTTCTCAGGGCTACGAGCAGTACGTC.

This clonotype was detected ten times or more. The rearrangement links TRBV7-6 to TRBJ1-4; no clear D. The CDR3 has 17 residues. The germline V and J ends were trimmed by 5 bases and 4 bases, with 20 bases remaining between them. Looked up from germline, CDR1 is SGHVS and CDR2 is FNYEAQ. The DNA for the CDR3 is TGTGCCAGCAGCCCCCACCCGGGCATCAGAGATAATGAAAAACTGTTTTTT. Amino acids: CASSPHPGIRDNEKLFF.

The rearrangement links TRBV28 to TRBJ2-1, with D possibly called TRBD1 or TRBD2 (5 bases each). The CDR3 has 18 amino acids. Germline assignment: CDR1 MDHEN and CDR2 SYDVKM. V lost 6 bases and J 7 bases, leaving 28 bases between the germline ends. The CDR3 DNA follows: TGTGCCAGCAGCAAAGGGCCAGAGTTAAGATGGGGGTGGAATGAGCAGTTCTTC. Translating gives CASSKGPELRWGWNEQFF.

This clonotype was counted at least ten times. The chain uses TRBV12-5 and TRBJ1-2; D not resolved. Trimming left V 6 bases short and J 6 bases short, with 5 bases between. The CDR3 extends over 10 amino acids. Germline lookup yields CDR1 LGHNT and CDR2 FRNRAP. The CDR3 loop is CASGLDGYTF. The CDR3 coding sequence is TGTGCTAGTGGCCTTGATGGCTACACCTTC.

Notes on this clonotype: This sequence may be a read error, since a much larger clone differs from it by one base. This chain connects TRBV7-3 to TRBJ2-2, with D possibly being TRBD1 (6 bases). Trimming took 5 bases from V and 4 from J, leaving 20 bases between them. The germline V gene encodes CDR1 SGHTA and CDR2 FQGTGA. This CDR3 region has 17 residues. CDR3 sequence: CASSPSLVGARTGELFF. CDR3 bases: TGTGCCAGCAGCCCCTCCCTAGTGGGGGCCCGCACCGGGGAGCTGTTTTTT.

This clonotype was observed at least ten times. V and J are TRBV28 and TRBJ2-3; the match to TRBD1 covers 7 bases. The CDR3 spans 14 residues. Germline V gene lookup returns CDR1 MDHEN and CDR2 SYDVKM. With 5 bases clipped from V and 2 bases from J, the junction kept 4 bases outside the gene matches. In DNA, the CDR3 is TGTGCCAGCAGTCGGGACAGCACCACAGATACGCAGTATTTT. Encoded protein: CASSRDSTTDTQYF.

This clonotype appeared many times. The chain recombines TRBV7-9 with TRBJ1-4; D not certain. This CDR3 region has 13 residues. V shed 1 base and J shed 4 bases, with 4 bases lying between them. Germline loops: CDR1 SEHNR, CDR2 FQNEAQ (reference sequence). CDR3 region: CASSLGLNEKLFF. CDR3 sequence (DNA): TGTGCCAGCAGCTTAGGACTTAATGAAAAACTGTTTTTT. The full variable domain, rest sourced from reference TRBV7-9 and TRBJ1-4, is DTGVSQNPRHKITKRGQNVTFRCDPISEHNRLYWYRQTLGQGPEFLTYFQNEAQLEKSRLLSDRFSAERPKGSFSTLEIQRTEQGDSAMYLCASSLGLNEKLFFGSGTQLSVL.

The chain couples TRBV6-2 or TRBV6-3 to TRBJ2-7, with D perhaps TRBD1 (5 bases). Trimming stripped 4 bases from V and 5 bases from J, with 15 bases between. CDR1 MNHEY and CDR2 SVGEGT come from the germline V gene. There are 14 residues in the CDR3. CDR3 loop: CASSSQGWGDEQYV. CDR3 nucleotides: TGTGCCAGCAGTTCGCAGGGTTGGGGCGACGAGCAGTACGTC.

This clonotype came up a few times. This chain joins TRBV5-6 and TRBJ2-7; 8 bases agree with TRBD1. V lost 4 bases to trimming and J lost 5 bases; unmatched junction nucleotides: 14. This CDR3 is 16 amino acids long. The germline CDR1 and CDR2 sequences are SGHDT and YYEEEE. DNA for the CDR3: TGTGCCAGCAGCCCTTCCGGGACAGGATTTTTTCACGAGCAGTACGTC. It codes for CASSPSGTGFFHEQYV.

The rearrangement uses TRBV7-3 and TRBJ2-1; unclear D gene. This CDR3 contains 14 residues. Germline V lookup: CDR1 SGHTA, CDR2 FQGTGA. V shed 1 base and J shed 8 bases, with 12 bases lying between them. The CDR3, as DNA: TGTGCCAGCAGCTTAAGGTTCTCGTCGGATGAGCAGTTCTTC. It is translated as CASSLRFSSDEQFF. The entire variable domain, with the rest obtained from reference TRBV7-3 and TRBJ2-1, is as follows: GAGVSQTPSNKVTEKGKYVELRCDPISGHTALYWYRQSLGQGPEFLIYFQGTGAADDSGLPNDRFFAVRPEGSVSTLKIQRTERGDSAVYLCASSLRFSSDEQFFGPGTRLTVL.

The J gene is TRBJ2-4, the V gene TRBV20-1; no clear D gene. Germline V gene lookup returns CDR1 DFQATT and CDR2 SNEGSKA (reference sequence). Trimming shortened V by 8 bases and J by 11 bases, and 7 bases separated the two germline ends. CDR3 length: 8 amino acids. The CDR3 DNA is TGCAGTACCAATCTTCAGTACTTC. Translation: CSTNLQYF.

This clonotype was counted between two and nine times. The chain uses TRBV7-9 and TRBJ1-5; D might be TRBD1 (6 bases). Trimming shortened V by 6 bases and J by 3 bases, and 12 bases separated the two germline ends. Looked up from germline, CDR1 is SEHNR and CDR2 is FQNEAQ (reference sequence). CDR3 length equals 14 residues. Written as DNA, the CDR3 is TGTGCCAGCAGGGCTGACAGGTACAATCAGCCCCAGCATTTT. It encodes CASRADRYNQPQHF.

The chain joins TRBV6-4 to TRBJ2-2; no clear D gene. V was shortened by 2 bases and J by 6 bases, with 7 bases between the two germline ends. The CDR3 spans 13 residues. Germline-derived CDR1 and CDR2 are MRHNA and SNTAGT. Written as DNA, the CDR3 is TGTGCCAGCAGTGACAGGTCGGCCGGGGAGCTGTTTTTT. It encodes CASSDRSAGELFF.

This clonotype was seen repeatedly, ten times or more. The CDR3 region has the DNA TGTGCCAGCAGCTTAGCCGGGGACGGATACGAGCAGTACTTC. Translation gives CASSLAGDGYEQYF. The chain has TRBV7-9 and TRBJ2-7; D possibly matches TRBD1 or TRBD2 (5 bases each). CDR1 and CDR2 (germline): SEHNR, FQNEAQ (reference sequence). The CDR3 spans 14 residues. Trimming stripped 0 bases from V and 4 bases from J, with 10 bases between.

This clonotype was picked up a small number of times. The chain joins TRBV14 to TRBJ2-2; tentative D call: TRBD2 (5 bases). The CDR3 sequence is 14 residues long. The V and J ends lost 2 bases and 4 bases respectively, with 8 bases between them. Per germline, CDR1 SGHDN and CDR2 FVKESK. CDR3 DNA: TGTGCCAGCAGCCAACCCCTAGCCACCGGGGAGCTGTTTTTT. Translated: CASSQPLATGELFF.